This T cell receptor (beta chain) was sequenced for a study of identical twins. Study conclusions and caveats: Zero-insertion results could be subject to partial confounding by invariant MAIT and iNKT cells. The study found that models underestimated out-of-frame TCR alpha sharing in monozygotic twins. Sequences that were out-of-frame, alpha and twin-shared displayed an excess of low generation probability.

Unique molecular identifiers were in the cDNA, with template-switch universal primer binding. TCRdb fed the 5' RACE reads into MiXCR, producing one record per CDR3 protein. The sample carries roughly 1.6 million distinct CDR3 sequences, more than 30% recorded once. V was pared by 5 bases and J by 3 bases, with 17 bases between. This CDR3 has 15 residues. Germline V lookup: CDR1 MDHEN, CDR2 SYDVKM. This clonotype has a handful of counts. The antigen remains undetermined. Sequencing was done on a sample of cord blood. This TCR was sampled from a newborn girl in good health. The chain employs TRBV28 and TRBJ2-7, with no clear D. CDR3 nucleotides: TGTGCCAGCAGTCCCCGTGTACAGTCCCACTACGAGCAGTACTTC. Protein product: CASSPRVQSHYEQYF.